This T cell receptor beta chain emerged from a study of cytomegalovirus exposure and HLA in healthy donors. At the level of the study: Ancestry clustering placed 70% to 90% of about 400 genotyped donors in the Caucasian-associated cluster.

Per germline, CDR1 KGHSH and CDR2 LQKENI. J gave up 1 base and V 1 base, and 6 bases lay outside the gene matches. The CDR3 runs to 16 residues. Primers: 60 Vbeta forward and 13 Jbeta reverse. Clones were sequenced by immunoSEQ multiplex PCR, and TCRdb holds only the in-frame ones, with some missing. The table shows about 43,000 clones, with roughly 80% occurring only once. The sequenced sample was PBMCs. The chain couples TRBV18 to TRBJ2-5, with 7 bases aligning to TRBD2. This receptor was taken from a man aged 25 to 40 in good health and CMV-seronegative. The CDR3, as DNA: TGTGCCAGCTCACCACTCGTGGCTAGCGGCCAAGAGACCCAGTACTTC. It is translated as CASSPLVASGQETQYF.